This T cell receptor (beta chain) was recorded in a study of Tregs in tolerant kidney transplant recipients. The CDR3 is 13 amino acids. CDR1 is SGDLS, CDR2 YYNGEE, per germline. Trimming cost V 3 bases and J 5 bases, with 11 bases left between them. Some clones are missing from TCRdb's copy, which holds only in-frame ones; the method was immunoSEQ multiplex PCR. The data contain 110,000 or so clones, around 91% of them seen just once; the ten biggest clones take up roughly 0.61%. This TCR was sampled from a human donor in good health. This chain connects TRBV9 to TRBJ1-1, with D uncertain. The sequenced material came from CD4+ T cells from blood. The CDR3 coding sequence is TGTGCCAGCAGCGCCGGTAGGGTTACTGAAGCTTTCTTT. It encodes CASSAGRVTEAFF.